The clone carrying this T cell receptor beta chain was counted a few times. TCRdb's table, derived via immunoSEQ multiplex PCR, lists solely in-frame clones and lacks some. This table has 150,000 to 200,000 clones, about 90% appearing once. The data derive from a study of T cell responses to AZD1222 COVID-19 vaccine. Per germline, CDR1 MDHEN and CDR2 SYDVKM. This CDR3 region has 15 residues. The V gene end was trimmed by 8 bases and the J gene end by 4 bases; junction bases not matched to a gene: 11. This clonotype originated in an adult who received the AZD1222 COVID-19 vaccine. Material: peripheral blood, obtained 28 days after the second AZD1222 dose. The chain recombines TRBV28 with TRBJ2-1; 7 bases are a match to TRBD1. CDR3 nucleotide sequence: TGTGCCAGCTTGCTGGGACAGAATAATTACAATGAGCAGTTCTTC. Translation: CASLLGQNNYNEQFF.